The clone carrying this T cell receptor beta chain appeared many times. Its target is unknown. CDR1 is MNHEY, CDR2 SVGAGI, per germline. The V end was cut by 6 bases, the J end by 4 bases, with 15 bases between. This CDR3 is 15 amino acids long. The library tagged individual cDNA molecules with unique molecular identifiers. TCRdb processed the RACE reads anew with MiXCR; each CDR3 protein has one entry. The table shows about 35,000 distinct CDR3 sequences, with 9% to 15% occurring only once. These data belong to a study of human T cells and chemical hapten exposure. Looking at the study overall: Small discrepancies in pooled library volume mainly accounted for the varying TCR yields per sample. Findings and limits, study-wide: With alopecia, donors may have immune responses unlike healthy people's.

The sample's time point: pre-sensitization, week 0. Described treatment: therapeutic diphenylcyclopropenone sensitization with weekly scalp DPC. Unfractionated whole blood yielded the extracted total RNA. V usage is TRBV6-5 and J usage is TRBJ2-2; TRBD1 is a possible D gene (6 bases). This TCR was sampled from a woman between 40 and 55 years old with alopecia areata. Some clones in this sample may be carry-over from other donors' samples. Sequenced here: whole blood, sampled in connection with sensitization to the hapten diphenylcyclopropenone (DPC). The CDR3 loop is CASSPNGQSTGELFF. The CDR3 coding sequence is TGTGCCAGCAGCCCGAATGGACAGTCCACCGGGGAGCTGTTTTTT.